The 20 T cell receptor beta chains given below trace back to one sample, sequenced in a study of vaccination and CD4 T cells after COVID-19. No antigen has been assigned to these receptors. Treatment given: roughly ten-day PBMC culture with coronavirus spike peptide pools or control peptides (ViraFEST assay). The Oncomine TCR Beta short-read assay sequenced DNA from cultured CD4+ T cells. TCRdb fed the PCR reads into MiXCR, producing one record per CDR3 protein. The data show about 22,000 distinct CDR3 sequences, 45% to 50% seen once. Specimen: CD4+ T cells from blood, cultured in vitro. The receptors originated from a human donor who had recovered from COVID-19.

The V call is TRBV20-1, the J call TRBJ1-1; 7 positions match TRBD1. CDR3 length: 15 residues. The germline gives CDR1 DFQATT, CDR2 SNEGSKA (reference sequence). J was trimmed by 3 bases and V by 3 bases; bases with no gene match: 10. The CDR3: CSASQLPGGYTEAFF. The CDR3 nucleotides read TGCAGTGCTAGCCAACTCCCAGGGGGGTACACTGAAGCTTTCTTT.

The chain recombines TRBV20-1 with TRBJ2-1; 8 bases are a match to TRBD2. With V trimmed by 0 bases and J by 0 bases, 4 bases remained unmatched. Germline-derived CDR1 and CDR2 are DFQATT and SNEGSKA (reference sequence). The CDR3 has 16 amino acids. CDR3 nucleotide sequence: TGCAGTGCTAGAGATCCGGGAGGGAGCTCCTACAATGAGCAGTTCTTC. This encodes CSARDPGGSSYNEQFF.

This rearrangement joins TRBV20-1 to TRBJ2-5, with 9 bases fitting TRBD1. The CDR3 has 13 amino acids. Germline V CDR1 and CDR2: DFQATT, SNEGSKA (reference sequence). V dropped 8 bases and J dropped 3; count of bases not matched to a gene: 7. CDR3 protein: CSISGTGKETQYF. For the CDR3, the DNA is TGCAGTATATCCGGGACAGGGAAAGAGACCCAGTACTTC.

This clonotype was detected a few times. The rearrangement links TRBV10-3 to TRBJ1-1; weak D call: TRBD1 (6 bases). CDR1 and CDR2 from the germline V gene are ENHRY and SYGVKD. Trimming shortened V by 10 bases and J by 5 bases, and 23 bases separated the two germline ends. This CDR3 contains 15 residues. The CDR3 is CATLGPTGPETEAFF. DNA of the CDR3: TGTGCCACCCTCGGCCCGACAGGACCTGAAACTGAAGCTTTCTTT.

This clonotype has just one count. The chain is built from TRBV6-1 and TRBJ2-1; 9 bases align to TRBD2. V was pared by 8 bases and J by 5 bases, with 10 bases of the junction left unmatched. Looked up from germline, CDR1 is MNHNS and CDR2 is SASEGT. The CDR3 is 15 residues long. CDR3 sequence (DNA): TGTGCCAGCTTAAATCCTAGCGGGACCGACAATGAGCAGTTCTTC. Residues: CASLNPSGTDNEQFF.

As to this clonotype: At one end, the junction sequence differs from germline, possibly due to a read error. The rearrangement links TRBV10-1 to TRBJ2-5; D not certain. This CDR3 is 13 amino acids long. The germline CDR1 and CDR2 sequences are WNHNN and SYGVQD (reference sequence). CDR3 sequence reads: CASSELTQGTQYF. CDR3 bases: TGCGCCAGCAGTGAATTAACGCAAGGGACCCAGTACTTC.

V and J are TRBV6-5 and TRBJ2-5, with 7 bases aligning to TRBD1. Germline V CDR1 and CDR2: MNHEY, SVGAGI. This CDR3 comprises 15 residues. Trimming removed 0 bases from V and 4 bases from J; junction bases left unmatched: 5. CDR3 DNA: TGTGCCAGCAGTTACTCATGGACAGGTCGAGAGACCCAGTACTTC. Translation: CASSYSWTGRETQYF.

This clonotype was recorded a few times. The chain carries TRBV5-8 and TRBJ1-5; D is perhaps TRBD1 (5 bases). CDR1 is SGHTS and CDR2 is YDEGEE in the germline V gene. This CDR3 has 17 amino acids. Trimming cost V 0 bases and J 2 bases, with 15 bases left between them. Here the CDR3 reads CASSLGLGRVGNQPQHF. The DNA for the CDR3 is TGTGCCAGCAGCTTGGGGTTGGGCAGGGTTGGCAATCAGCCCCAGCATTTT.

In its sample, this clonotype was seen a few times. The chain links TRBV27 to TRBJ1-2; 9 nucleotides match TRBD1. Germline V gene sequence: CDR1 MNHEY, CDR2 SMNVEV (reference sequence). V lost 5 bases, J lost 2 bases, and 6 bases stayed unmatched. CDR3 length equals 15 residues. The CDR3 spells CASSPRQGGNYGYTF. The CDR3 bases are TGTGCCAGCAGTCCCCGACAGGGGGGAAACTATGGCTACACCTTC.

The rearrangement links TRBV5-1 to TRBJ2-5, with 13 bases matching TRBD2. This CDR3 spans 15 amino acids. Germline-derived CDR1 and CDR2 are SGHRS and YFSETQ. The V gene end was trimmed by 4 bases and the J gene end by 2 bases; junction bases not matched to a gene: 2. The CDR3 coding sequence is TGCGCCAGCAGCCTGGGACTAGCGGGGCAAGAGACCCAGTACTTC. Encoded protein: CASSLGLAGQETQYF.

The chain combines TRBV11-3 with TRBJ1-1; D is unresolved. Trimming shortened V by 5 bases and J by 0 bases, and 13 bases separated the two germline ends. CDR1 is SGHNT, CDR2 YENEEA, per germline. The CDR3 is 15 amino acids. In nucleotides, the CDR3 is TGTGCCAGCAGCATTGGAGGGTCTGTGAACACTGAAGCTTTCTTT. This translates into CASSIGGSVNTEAFF.

This rearrangement joins TRBV10-3 to TRBJ2-7, with 10 bases that match TRBD1. The CDR3 loop spans 15 amino acids. Germline values: CDR1 ENHRY, CDR2 SYGVKD. The V segment lost 4 bases and the J segment 6 bases; nucleotides outside the gene matches: 9. The CDR3 is CAISGWDRGGLEQYF. For the CDR3, the DNA is TGTGCCATCAGTGGGTGGGACAGGGGAGGACTCGAGCAGTACTTC.

This chain links TRBV24-1 with TRBJ2-5, with a possible D match to TRBD1 (5 bases). Trimming removed 4 bases from V and 5 bases from J, with 13 bases in between. Per the germline V gene, CDR1 is KGHDR and CDR2 is SFDVKD. This CDR3 comprises 14 residues. CDR3 residues: CATSDVRDWETQYF. CDR3 sequence (DNA): TGTGCCACCAGTGACGTCAGGGATTGGGAGACCCAGTACTTC.

The chain recombines TRBV20-1 with TRBJ1-4; 7 bases agree with TRBD1. The J segment lost 5 bases and the V segment lost 6 bases, leaving 3 bases of the junction unmatched. The germline gives CDR1 DFQATT, CDR2 SNEGSKA (reference sequence). The CDR3 consists of 12 residues. The CDR3 sequence is CSAGTVNEKLFF. The DNA of the CDR3 is TGCAGTGCCGGGACAGTGAATGAAAAACTGTTTTTT.

Regarding this clonotype: At one boundary the junction diverges from the germline segment, which might be a read error. This sequence joins TRBV30 and TRBJ1-3; weak D call: TRBD1 (6 bases). This CDR3 has 13 residues. Germline values: CDR1 GTSNPN, CDR2 SVGIG (reference sequence). The CDR3: CAWSGAVVNIIYF. CDR3 nucleotides: TGTGCCTGGTCAGGGGCCGTGGTGAACATCATATATTTT.

The V gene is TRBV27, the J gene TRBJ2-3; D is possibly TRBD1 or TRBD2 (5 bases each). V lost 6 bases to trimming and J lost 1 base, with 20 bases between them. The CDR3 sequence is 17 residues long. Germline CDR1 is MNHEY and CDR2 is SMNVEV (reference sequence). This CDR3 reads CASSLGTTQFRTDTQYF. The DNA for the CDR3 is TGTGCCAGCAGCCTAGGGACCACTCAGTTCCGCACAGATACGCAGTATTTT.

CDR3 region: CASSLTLYEQYF. The CDR3 coding sequence is TGTGCCAGCAGCCTTACCCTCTACGAGCAGTACTTC. The J gene is TRBJ2-7, the V gene TRBV6-1; D is unclear. Germline CDR1 is MNHNS and CDR2 is SASEGT. V lost 6 bases, J lost 3 bases, and 9 bases lay in between. This CDR3 is built from 12 residues.

The chain employs TRBV20-1 and TRBJ1-6; D is unclear. The CDR3 is 13 residues long. V lost 0 bases and J 8 bases, leaving 8 bases between the germline ends. CDR1 is DFQATT, CDR2 SNEGSKA, per germline (reference sequence). CDR3 sequence: CSARERWDSPLHF. CDR3 DNA: TGCAGTGCTAGAGAAAGGTGGGATTCACCCCTCCACTTT.

V and J are TRBV7-2 and TRBJ2-2, with 8 bases fitting TRBD1. This CDR3 spans 13 amino acids. The germline gives CDR1 SGHTA, CDR2 FQGNSA. The V and J ends lost 6 bases and 7 bases, in that order; junction bases with no gene match: 4. CDR3 sequence: CASSSGGYGELFF. The CDR3 DNA reads as TGTGCCAGCAGTTCAGGGGGCTACGGGGAGCTGTTTTTT.

The gene calls are TRBV15 and TRBJ2-1; 11 bases are a match to TRBD1. Looked up from germline, CDR1 is LNHNV and CDR2 is YYDKDF (reference sequence). Trimming at V came to 3 bases and at J to 8 bases, leaving 12 bases not matched to a gene. This CDR3 region has 17 residues. CDR3 in amino acids: CATSRELPGTGGDEQFF. Here the CDR3 DNA reads TGTGCCACCAGCAGGGAACTTCCCGGGACAGGGGGAGATGAGCAGTTCTTC.